Detailed here is one TCR beta chain. This clone has just one count. It has no known antigen specificity. No much larger clone exists at a distance of one base, and base qualities are not known. TCRbeta CDR3 regions were amplified from genomic DNA using the immunoSEQ Assay, a bias-controlled multiplex PCR. For the original study's pipeline: Within the assay, amplification of reference gene primers was used to estimate how many nucleated cells each sample contained. Sequence reads were collapsed and filtered to measure the absolute abundance of every unique TCRbeta CDR3 rearrangement. For each sample, productive Simpson clonality was calculated by taking the square root of Simpson's diversity index across productive rearrangements. TCRdb retrieved this table from immuneACCESS and kept in-frame rearrangements only. Not all clones are present; in checked studies, unresolved V genes account for under half, and no reason is known for the remainder. V and J calls and clone size are given by that table; D and trimming were obtained from the DNA. Recorded for this sample are 60,000 to 70,000 clones; approximately 92% of them occurred a single time. Around 13% of the sample goes to the ten largest clones.

This entry comes from a study of blood T cell repertoires in COVID-19 (TCRdb year 2020). The study in broad terms: Samples covering the acute and convalescent phases of COVID-19 were provided by collaborators in the United States, Italy and Spain. HLA class I and class II types, where available, came from metadata supplied by the sample provider rather than from assay-based typing. A de-identified subject ID, COVID-19 status, age in years and sex were almost always included in the sample metadata. Samples were obtained from the ongoing ImmuneRACE study (first 160 participants) and from roughly 1,300 subjects provided by 6 global collaborators. The repertoires were released in a freely available public database meant as a resource for research on the immune response to SARS-CoV-2. Deeply sampled blood TCRbeta repertoires from subjects exposed to, actively infected with, or recovered from COVID-19 were included in the dataset. The material from the prospective study consisted of cDNA or gDNA derived from T cells, B-cell-depleted T cells, or PBMCs. Paper-wide results and their limitations: How much clinical and demographic metadata was included differed by source and by participant, and the metadata was provided uncurated.

The CDR3 numbers 14 residues from cysteine through phenylalanine. Only the CDR3 part of the read is kept: 42 bases, read in frame from the first base. Per the germline V gene, MNHNS is the CDR1 and SASEGT is the CDR2. The junction carries 9 bases between V and J, which are trimmed by 2 bases and 4 bases respectively. Each collaborating institution followed its own protocols to collect whole blood in K2EDTA tubes. For TCRbeta analysis, collaborators shipped samples as frozen whole blood, isolated PBMCs, or DNA extracted from either of those sample types. Sequencing used peripheral blood. Rearrangement joined TRBV6-1 to TRBJ1-3, with the D segment identity uncertain. The receptor comes from a human donor with active COVID-19. The donor label of this sample is uncertain. For the CDR3, the sequence is CASSESSGGNTIYF. The sequenced DNA: TGTGCCAGCAGTGAATCCAGCGGCGGAAACACCATATATTTT.